Sequencing of this T cell receptor (beta chain) was carried out in a study of human T cells and chemical hapten exposure (dated by TCRdb to the early 2020s). Context from the whole study: For sensitization, 2% DPC in acetone was applied to an approximately 2 cm by approximately 2 cm area of upper inner arm skin. Peripheral blood TCR repertoire changes were tracked in vivo in alopecia patients during primary and secondary sensitization to the hapten diphenylcyclopropenone (DPC). The libraries were sequenced as a pool, and the TCR yield per sample differed mostly because of small variations in library volumes within the pool. Patch tests used Finn chambers with 0.01% DPC on the upper back, scored after 6 days by International Contact Dermatitis Research Group standards. The mostly female patient cohort included alopecia areata with under or over 50% scalp involvement, alopecia totalis and alopecia universalis. Twenty-nine alopecia patients gave blood for TCR sequencing at one to four time points (pre-sensitization, 2, 6 and 24 weeks). Blood was sampled from patients pre-sensitization (week 0) and at 2, 6 and about 24 weeks after DPC sensitization. Throughout the approximately 24-week study period, patients were also given weekly therapeutic DPC doses on the scalp.

Trimming costs V 0 bases and J 6 bases, and their ends lie 8 bases apart. In the germline V gene (reference sequence), CDR1 corresponds to SGHNT and CDR2 to YYREEE. The CDR3 goes from the cysteine to the phenylalanine over 13 residues. Here the CDR3 DNA is all that survives: 39 bases in frame from base 1. Study-level results and caveats: Patch test score was positively correlated with the number of PT1 expanded TCRs, with significance at thresholds 8, 16 and 32 but not at 4. Expanded TCRs formed significantly more large CDR3 similarity clusters than pre-sensitization or healthy control sets, consistent with antigen-driven responses. After repeated subsampling, the strength of the expansion versus patch-test correlation and the threshold at which it became significant changed. The number of TCRs above 1 in 1000 frequency did not change with DPC sensitization; there was no evidence of global repertoire structure alterations. All patients had alopecia, a presumed autoimmune disease, so their immune response might differ from that of healthy individuals.

Only one count was recorded for this clonotype. The antigen this receptor binds is unknown. The record has no base qualities; no much larger clone is one base away. One read yields weak evidence. Library preparation used RACE. Sequencing used a NextSeq 500. During library preparation, unique molecular identifiers were attached to individual cDNA molecules so that TCRs could be counted in a quantitative, reproducible way. For every blood RNA sample, sequencing covered both the TCR alpha and TCR beta chains. The published analysis was carried out like this. A median of about 87,000 TCRs per sample was observed, with a range of 23,224 to 690,600. V, J and CDR3 annotation of the TCR reads was performed with the Decombinator software suite. For PS versus PT1 abundance plots, all samples were subsampled to the same number of TCRs (28,000). TCRs were defined as expanded if absent before sensitization and observed at least eight times at the 2-week time point. TCRdb handled the public reads itself, with Q25 trimming in fastp and clone calling in MiXCR, and kept productive beta chains. Every entry covers one CDR3 protein and lists the most common genes and DNA from its rows. The V and J calls were determined by TCRdb, not by the authors. The sample table holds about 100,000 distinct CDR3 sequences, of which approximately 9.9% were seen once. The biggest ten clones account for around 3.6% of the sample.

The time point label for this specimen denotes: patch test 1, 2 weeks after DPC sensitization. The treatment or condition label here, explained by the study, means: therapeutic diphenylcyclopropenone sensitization with weekly scalp DPC. At every patch-test visit, the blood draw took place before the patch test was put on. Patients were eligible if aged 18 to 70, diagnosed with alopecia and judged suitable for DPC therapy, and pregnant patients were excluded. Total RNA was extracted from unfractionated whole blood that had been collected in Tempus Blood RNA tubes. Sequenced material: whole blood, taken in connection with sensitization to the hapten diphenylcyclopropenone (DPC). The V and J segments used are TRBV5-4 and TRBJ2-3, and perhaps TRBD2 as D gene, on 5 matching bases. The TCR comes from a woman in her thirties or forties with alopecia areata. Some clones in this sample may be carry-over from other donors' samples. The CDR3 sequence is CASSLVSEDTQYF. The sequenced DNA: TGTGCCAGCAGCTTGGTTAGCGAGGATACGCAGTATTTT.